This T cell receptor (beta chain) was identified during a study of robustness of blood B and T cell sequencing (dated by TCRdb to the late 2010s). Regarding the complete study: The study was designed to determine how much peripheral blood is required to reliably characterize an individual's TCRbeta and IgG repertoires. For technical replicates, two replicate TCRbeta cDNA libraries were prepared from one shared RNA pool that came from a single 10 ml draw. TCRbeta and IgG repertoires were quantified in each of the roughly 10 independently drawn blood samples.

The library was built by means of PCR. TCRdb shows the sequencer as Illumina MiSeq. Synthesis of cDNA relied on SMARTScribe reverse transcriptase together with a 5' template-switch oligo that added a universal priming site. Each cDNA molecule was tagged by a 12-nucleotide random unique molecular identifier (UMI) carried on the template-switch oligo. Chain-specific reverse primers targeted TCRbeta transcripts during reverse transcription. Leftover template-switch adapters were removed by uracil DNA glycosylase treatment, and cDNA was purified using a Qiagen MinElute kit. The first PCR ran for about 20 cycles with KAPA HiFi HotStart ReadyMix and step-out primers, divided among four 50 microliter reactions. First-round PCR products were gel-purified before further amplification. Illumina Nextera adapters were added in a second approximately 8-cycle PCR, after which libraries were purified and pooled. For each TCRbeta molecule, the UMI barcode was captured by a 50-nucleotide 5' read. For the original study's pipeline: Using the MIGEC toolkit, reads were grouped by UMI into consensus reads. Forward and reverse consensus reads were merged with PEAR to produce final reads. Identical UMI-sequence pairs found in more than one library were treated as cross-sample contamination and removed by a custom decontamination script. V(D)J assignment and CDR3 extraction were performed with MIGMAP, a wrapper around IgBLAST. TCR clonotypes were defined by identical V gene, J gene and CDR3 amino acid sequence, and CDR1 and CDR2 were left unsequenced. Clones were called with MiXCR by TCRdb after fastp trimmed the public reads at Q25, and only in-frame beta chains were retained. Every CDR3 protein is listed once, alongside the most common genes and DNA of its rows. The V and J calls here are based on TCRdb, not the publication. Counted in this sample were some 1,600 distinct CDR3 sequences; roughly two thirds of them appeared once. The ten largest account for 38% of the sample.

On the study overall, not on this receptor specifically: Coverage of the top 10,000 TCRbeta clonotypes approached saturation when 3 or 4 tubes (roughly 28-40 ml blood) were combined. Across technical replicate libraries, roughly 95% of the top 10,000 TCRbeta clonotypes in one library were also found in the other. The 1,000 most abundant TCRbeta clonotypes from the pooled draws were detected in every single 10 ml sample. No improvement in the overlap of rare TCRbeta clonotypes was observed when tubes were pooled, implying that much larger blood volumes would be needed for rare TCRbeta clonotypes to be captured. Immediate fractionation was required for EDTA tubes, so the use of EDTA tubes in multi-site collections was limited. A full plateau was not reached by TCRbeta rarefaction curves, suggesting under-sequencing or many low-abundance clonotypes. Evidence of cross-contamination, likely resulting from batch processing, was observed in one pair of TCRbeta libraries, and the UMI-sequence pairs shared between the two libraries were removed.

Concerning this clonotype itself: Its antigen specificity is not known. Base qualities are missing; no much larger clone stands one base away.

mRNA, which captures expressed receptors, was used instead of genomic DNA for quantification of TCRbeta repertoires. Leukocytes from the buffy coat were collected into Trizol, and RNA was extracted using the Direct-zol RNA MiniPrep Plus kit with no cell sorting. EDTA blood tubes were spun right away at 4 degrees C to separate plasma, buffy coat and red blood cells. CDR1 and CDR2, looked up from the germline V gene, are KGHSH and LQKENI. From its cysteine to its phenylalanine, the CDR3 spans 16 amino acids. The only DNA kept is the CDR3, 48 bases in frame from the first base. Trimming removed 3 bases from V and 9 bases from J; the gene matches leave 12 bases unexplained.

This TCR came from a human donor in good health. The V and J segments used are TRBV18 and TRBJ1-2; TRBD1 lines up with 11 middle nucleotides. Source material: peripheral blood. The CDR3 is CASSPGRDRGKRSYTF. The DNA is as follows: TGTGCCAGCTCACCGGGACGGGACAGGGGGAAGAGGAGCTACACCTTC.